The text below deals with one T cell receptor beta chain. The CDR3 spans 14 residues. The germline V and J ends were trimmed by 5 bases and 7 bases, with 12 bases remaining between them. Germline V gives CDR1 MNHEY, CDR2 SVGAGI. Profiled with immunoSEQ multiplex PCR; TCRdb holds only in-frame clones, not every one. Among some 71,000 clones listed, roughly four fifths were seen once. This specimen comes from a study of CD4 T cell repertoires in COVID-19. Sequencing used CD4+ T cells from peripheral blood, obtained after recovery from COVID-19. This clonotype originated in a human donor who had COVID-19. The chain links TRBV6-5 to TRBJ1-6; D is uncertain. CDR3 bases: TGTGCCAGCAGTATCGACCCTTTGAATTCACCCCTCCACTTT. It specifies CASSIDPLNSPLHF.